This is a list of T cell receptor beta chains from one sample in a study of OX40 agonist ivuxolimab in advanced cancers. Some clones are missing from TCRdb's copy, which holds only in-frame ones; the method was immunoSEQ multiplex PCR. This table holds around 60,000 clones, around nine tenths found once. Sequencing was performed on CD4+ or CD8+ T cells sorted from blood, taken in a trial of the OX40 agonist ivuxolimab. All receptors come from an adult with an advanced solid tumor such as melanoma, head and neck, liver or kidney cancer. Both conserved end residues are part of each CDR3. A D gene is named only where the DNA matches it firmly. Expanded clones get a size class; other rows say once, few or many, or leave the size out.

.,TRBJ2-7,.,TRBV19,CASSVGTPSYEQYF,TGTGCCAGTAGTGTCGGGACGCCATCCTACGAGCAGTACTTC
.,TRBJ2-1,.,TRBV4-2,CASSQEVGYNEQFF,TGTGCCAGCAGCCAAGAGGTGGGGTACAATGAGCAGTTCTTC
.,TRBJ1-2,.,TRBV4-1,CASSQGLRAYGYTF,TGCGCCAGCAGCCAAGGACTTCGCGCGTATGGCTACACCTTC
TRBD1,TRBJ2-7,.,TRBV5-1,CASSFRDQGAGYEQYF,TGCGCCAGCAGCTTTAGAGACCAGGGGGCTGGTTACGAGCAGTACTTC
TRBD2,TRBJ2-7,once,TRBV19,CATRTSTGGVYEQYF,TGTGCCACCCGGACTAGCACCGGTGGGGTCTACGAGCAGTACTTC
.,TRBJ2-7,.,TRBV27,CASSLKGTGEQYF,TGTGCCAGCAGTTTGAAAGGGACGGGGGAGCAGTACTTC
.,TRBJ2-7,few,TRBV13,CASSKSGAREQYF,TGTGCCAGCAGCAAATCCGGGGCACGCGAGCAGTACTTC
TRBD2,TRBJ2-3,.,TRBV4-1,CASSQEAGGLTDTQYF,TGCGCCAGCAGCCAAGAAGCGGGAGGGCTTACAGATACGCAGTATTTT
.,TRBJ2-7,.,TRBV7-9,CASSFPGPEQYF,TGTGCCAGCAGCTTCCCTGGGCCCGAGCAGTACTTC
.,TRBJ2-7,.,TRBV7-9,CASSHGYEQYF,TGTGCCAGCAGCCACGGTTACGAGCAGTACTTC
.,TRBJ1-2,.,TRBV25-1,CASSEYQAGTAYGYTF,TGTGCCAGCAGTGAATATCAGGCAGGGACCGCCTATGGCTACACCTTC
.,TRBJ2-7,.,TRBV6-1,CASSAYRQDPYEQYF,TGTGCCAGCAGTGCCTATCGACAGGATCCCTACGAGCAGTACTTC
.,TRBJ1-2,.,TRBV15,CATSRGAGSPQNYGYTF,TGTGCCACCAGCAGAGGTGCGGGATCCCCGCAGAACTATGGCTACACCTTC
TRBD1,TRBJ1-2,.,TRBV27,CASRGQGVDYGYTF,TGTGCCAGCAGAGGGCAGGGGGTCGACTATGGCTACACCTTC
.,TRBJ2-5,.,TRBV6-1,CASRLRYQETQYF,TGTGCCAGCAGGTTAAGGTACCAAGAGACCCAGTACTTC
TRBD1,TRBJ2-1,.,TRBV6-1,CASSEATGGSFIDEQFF,TGTGCCAGCAGTGAAGCGACAGGGGGCTCCTTTATAGATGAGCAGTTCTTC
TRBD2,TRBJ2-1,.,TRBV9,CASTPGIPTSVSSYNEQFF,TGTGCCAGCACCCCAGGAATTCCCACTAGCGTCAGCTCCTACAATGAGCAGTTCTTC
.,TRBJ2-1,.,TRBV29-1,CSVVGGSYNEQFF,TGCAGCGTTGTGGGGGGCTCCTACAATGAGCAGTTCTTC